This TCR beta chain originates from a study of T cells in Graves' hyperthyroidism and ophthalmopathy. Study as a whole: At the time of initial diagnosis and before any treatment, peripheral blood was collected. Study-level results: Ophthalmopathy, as predicted by the model, came a median roughly 6.3 months after the prediction. Blood also carried most thyroid clonotypes expanded above 0.001.

CDR1 is PRHDT, CDR2 FYEKMQ, per germline (reference sequence). J gave up 2 bases and V 5 bases, and 8 bases lay outside the gene matches. This CDR3 has 16 amino acids. This clonotype showed up many times. The target antigen is unknown. RNA transcripts gave rise to amplified TCR beta CDR3 regions. During a first-round RT-PCR of the TCR CDR3, the HTBI primer set was used. TCRdb itself ran the multiplex PCR reads through MiXCR, one entry per CDR3 protein. The repertoire holds some 570,000 distinct CDR3 sequences, with about 15% as singletons. Diagnosing involved the use of clinical symptoms, serum thyroxine and TRAb, thyroid ultrasound and orbital computed tomography.

J is TRBJ2-3 and V is TRBV13, with 9 positions matching TRBD2. This TCR was recovered from a woman younger than 35 with Graves' ophthalmopathy. Sample: blood. The CDR3 DNA sequence: TGTGCCAGCAGCCCCCAGGGACTAGCTATCACAGATACGCAGTATTTT. The encoded protein is CASSPQGLAITDTQYF.